The 10 T cell receptor beta chains presented below share a single source sample, sequenced in a study of human T cells and chemical hapten exposure. TCRdb used MiXCR to reprocess the RACE reads, holding one entry per CDR3 protein. The sample carries approximately 370,000 distinct CDR3 sequences, 5% to 6.5% recorded once. The time point is: pre-sensitization, week 0. Sample treatment: therapeutic diphenylcyclopropenone sensitization with weekly scalp DPC. The input for sequencing was whole blood, taken in connection with sensitization to the hapten diphenylcyclopropenone (DPC). The origin of the receptors is a young woman with alopecia areata. Some clones in this sample may be carry-over from other donors' samples.

This chain uses TRBV6-4 with TRBJ2-3, with TRBD2 matching 7 bases. This CDR3 is 16 amino acids long. Germline V gives CDR1 MRHNA, CDR2 SNTAGT. The V and J ends lost 2 bases and 1 base, in that order; junction bases with no gene match: 6. The CDR3 reads CASSDVPSGGTDTQYF. The CDR3 DNA follows: TGTGCCAGCAGTGACGTACCTAGCGGAGGCACAGATACGCAGTATTTT.

A few counts support this clonotype. V is TRBV12-3 or TRBV12-4 and J is TRBJ2-7; weak D call: TRBD1 (8 bases). CDR3 size: 14 residues. The V gene lost 5 bases and the J gene lost 4 bases, with 15 bases spanning the gap. The CDR3 reads CASSRTGTTYEQYF. In DNA form, the CDR3 reads TGTGCCAGCAGTCGGACAGGGACTACTTACGAGCAGTACTTC.

This clonotype was recorded many times. The chain employs TRBV4-2 and TRBJ2-3; D call uncertain. The germline V gene encodes CDR1 LGHNA and CDR2 YNFKEQ. V was clipped by 1 base and J by 2 bases, with 4 bases between them. There are 13 residues in the CDR3. The DNA of the CDR3 is TGTGCCAGCAGCCAAGTACTCACAGATACGCAGTATTTT. Translating gives CASSQVLTDTQYF.

A few counts support this clonotype. The rearrangement uses TRBV12-2 and TRBJ1-5; TRBD1 reflects the table's D call only, with no check against the DNA. TRBV12-2 is reported as a pseudogene. The CDR3 consists of 18 residues. The CDR3 DNA is TGTGCAAGTCGCTTAGCGACCGGGACAGGGGGTCACAATCAGCCCCAGCATTTT. It encodes CASRLATGTGGHNQPQHF.

This clonotype was counted ten times or more. The rearrangement uses TRBV7-9 and TRBJ2-3, with D tentatively TRBD1 (6 bases). Per germline, CDR1 SEHNR and CDR2 FQNEAQ (reference sequence). The CDR3 loop spans 13 amino acids. V lost 4 bases to trimming and J lost 4 bases, with 9 bases between them. The CDR3 spells CASSSPGADTQYF. CDR3 sequence (DNA): TGTGCCAGCAGCTCCCCAGGGGCAGATACGCAGTATTTT.

The rearrangement links TRBV7-2 to TRBJ2-3; the D is unclear. CDR1 and CDR2 from the germline V gene are SGHTA and FQGNSA. The CDR3 is made up of 15 amino acids. With 4 bases removed from V and 2 bases from J, the gap between germline ends came to 13 bases. Written as DNA, the CDR3 is TGTGCCAGCAGCTCCACGACGGCCCTCACAGATACGCAGTATTTT. Its translation is CASSSTTALTDTQYF.

In its sample, this clonotype was seen many times. CDR3 residues: CASSYSGVNQPQHF. In DNA form, the CDR3 reads TGTGCCAGCAGTTACTCAGGGGTTAATCAGCCCCAGCATTTT. The chain links TRBV6-5 to TRBJ1-5, with D perhaps TRBD1 (5 bases). Germline V gene lookup returns CDR1 MNHEY and CDR2 SVGAGI. The V gene lost 0 bases and the J gene lost 4 bases, with 7 bases spanning the gap. The CDR3 loop spans 14 amino acids.

The chain couples TRBV12-3 or TRBV12-4 to TRBJ1-1; D is perhaps TRBD1 (5 bases). The CDR3 length is 24 residues. V lost 0 bases and J lost 1, with 36 bases in between. This CDR3 reads CASSLASNLVRVRQWGPSNTEAFF. CDR3 in DNA: TGTGCCAGCAGTTTAGCGTCTAATCTGGTTAGGGTGAGGCAGTGGGGCCCCTCGAACACTGAAGCTTTCTTT.

Only a few counts were recorded for this clonotype. This CDR3 is CASSGSPTGGAGELFF. Here the CDR3 DNA reads TGTGCCAGCAGTGGATCCCCGACAGGGGGGGCCGGGGAGCTGTTTTTT. The rearrangement joins TRBV25-1 to TRBJ2-2, with TRBD1 identical over 9 bases. Germline V gives CDR1 MGHDK, CDR2 SYGVNS. After removal of 4 bases from V and 6 bases from J, the junction contained 9 bases not matched to a gene. The CDR3 is 16 amino acids.

There are many counts of this clonotype. The chain has TRBV4-3 and TRBJ2-3, with TRBD1 as a possible D gene (5 bases). Per the germline V gene, CDR1 is LGHNA and CDR2 is YSLEER. The CDR3 has 16 residues. Trimming took off 0 bases at V and 4 bases at J, with 14 bases between the two ends. In DNA form, the CDR3 reads TGCGCCAGCAGCCAAGATTGGGGCTCGGTGGCAGATACGCAGTATTTT. Its protein is CASSQDWGSVADTQYF.